These 28 T cell receptor beta chains originate from one sample sequenced in a study of cytotoxic CD8 clonotypes in ibrutinib-treated CLL. Measured with immunoSEQ multiplex PCR; TCRdb has only the in-frame clones, and not every one. Of under 300,000 clones listed, roughly 74% are singletons. The sample here was PBMCs, taken after 24 months of ibrutinib treatment. All receptors come from a human donor with chronic lymphocytic leukemia.

The genes are TRBV7-9 and TRBJ2-7; D is ambiguous. Germline V gene data show CDR1 as SEHNR and CDR2 as FQNEAQ (reference sequence). Between the trimmed V and J ends, which lost 7 bases and 4 bases, there was a span of 14 bases. The CDR3 is 13 amino acids. The CDR3 bases are TGTGCCAGCAACCTGGACCGTGCTTACGAGCAGTACTTC. Translated: CASNLDRAYEQYF.

The chain links TRBV29-1 to TRBJ1-1, with D uncertain. CDR1 SQVTM and CDR2 ANQGSEA come from the germline V gene. CDR3 length: 11 amino acids. The ends were cut back, 5 bases at V and 11 bases at J, with 15 bases in the middle. For the CDR3, the DNA is TGCAGCGTTTTTAAAAGCCCAGCGGCTTTCTTT. This sequence encodes CSVFKSPAAFF.

The chain links TRBV7-2 to TRBJ2-7, with 10 bases that match TRBD1. V lost 5 bases to trimming and J lost 4 bases; unmatched junction nucleotides: 11. CDR1 and CDR2 from the germline V gene are SGHTA and FQGNSA. The CDR3 has 16 residues. CDR3 sequence (DNA): TGTGCCAGCAGCACTTCCCGGGACAGGGGACCGTACGAGCAGTACTTC. This encodes CASSTSRDRGPYEQYF.

This clone was seen only once. The rearrangement links TRBV19 to TRBJ2-1; 10 positions match TRBD2. Trimming at V came to 3 bases and at J to 2 bases, leaving 13 bases not matched to a gene. Germline V CDR1 and CDR2: LNHDA, SQIVND (reference sequence). The CDR3 contains 19 residues. CDR3 nucleotides: TGTGCCAGTAGTATTAAAGGCCTAGCGGGAGCCCGAACCTACAATGAGCAGTTCTTC. This sequence encodes CASSIKGLAGARTYNEQFF.

The rearrangement links TRBV11-2 to TRBJ1-1; D unclear. CDR1 and CDR2 (germline): SGHAT, FQNNGV. V lost 2 bases and J lost 3, with 13 bases in between. CDR3 size: 15 residues. CDR3 sequence reads: CASSLSPLSDTEAFF. The CDR3 DNA is TGTGCCAGCAGCTTAAGTCCCCTTTCGGACACTGAAGCTTTCTTT.

This clone was seen once. The rearrangement joins TRBV5-6 to TRBJ2-7, with 11 bases lining up with TRBD2. Losses at the gene ends were 3 bases for V and 1 base for J; bases not matched to a gene: 6. Germline V gene lookup returns CDR1 SGHDT and CDR2 YYEEEE. CDR3 length: 16 residues. In DNA form, the CDR3 reads TGTGCCAGCAGCTCTAGCGGGAGGAGAAGTTCCTACGAGCAGTACTTC. It specifies CASSSSGRRSSYEQYF.

The chain couples TRBV27 to TRBJ2-7; perhaps D is TRBD1 or TRBD2 (5 bases each). There are 13 residues in the CDR3. Germline V gives CDR1 MNHEY, CDR2 SMNVEV (reference sequence). The V end was cut by 5 bases, the J end by 6 bases, with 14 bases between. The CDR3 loop is CASSRGRGAEQYF. The CDR3 bases are TGTGCCAGCAGTCGGGGAAGGGGCGCCGAGCAGTACTTC.

The genes are TRBV4-2 and TRBJ1-2, with 9 positions matching TRBD1. The CDR3 consists of 15 residues. Germline-derived CDR1 and CDR2 are LGHNA and YNFKEQ. The V and J ends lost 0 bases and 8 bases, in that order; junction bases with no gene match: 7. CDR3 amino acids: CASSQDRGQGVGYTF. The CDR3 region has the DNA TGTGCCAGCAGCCAAGATCGGGGACAGGGAGTCGGCTACACCTTC.

This clone was recorded only once. The chain is built from TRBV28 and TRBJ1-2, with D maybe TRBD1 (5 bases). With 5 bases removed from V and 10 bases from J, the gap between germline ends came to 11 bases. The CDR3 length is 11 residues. Germline lookup yields CDR1 MDHEN and CDR2 SYDVKM. DNA of the CDR3: TGTGCCAGCAGTCCGTCAGGGTCCTACACCTTC. Translation gives CASSPSGSYTF.

CDR3 DNA sequence: TGTGCCAGCGGAGTAGCGGGATTGCGAGAGACCCAGTACTTC. It translates to CASGVAGLRETQYF. The chain is built from TRBV6-1 and TRBJ2-5; 8 nucleotides align to TRBD2. Losses at the gene ends were 8 bases for V and 4 bases for J; bases not matched to a gene: 9. The germline gives CDR1 MNHNS, CDR2 SASEGT. CDR3 size: 14 residues.

The chain recombines TRBV30 with TRBJ2-2; 7 bases line up with TRBD1. This CDR3 contains 13 residues. The J segment lost 6 bases and the V segment lost 5 bases, leaving 6 bases of the junction unmatched. CDR1 and CDR2 (germline): GTSNPN, SVGIG (reference sequence). The CDR3 bases are TGTGCCTGGGCGACAGGGTCGGCCGGGGAGCTGTTTTTT. This sequence encodes CAWATGSAGELFF.

The chain employs TRBV19 and TRBJ1-5; D unclear. Germline V gene sequence: CDR1 LNHDA, CDR2 SQIVND (reference sequence). Trimming left V 5 bases short and J 4 bases short, with 9 bases between. The CDR3 is 13 residues long. Here the CDR3 DNA reads TGTGCCAGTAGTGTGACTGCTAATCAGCCCCAGCATTTT. Its protein product is CASSVTANQPQHF.

This clone appeared once. Relative to the germline gene, one junction end is altered; a read error may explain this. The chain is built from TRBV7-7 and TRBJ1-5, with 7 bases matching TRBD1. In germline, CDR1 is SSHAT, CDR2 FNYEAQ (reference sequence). The CDR3 is 13 amino acids. DNA for the CDR3: TGTGCTAGCAGCCAGGGGGAAAATCAGCCCCAGCATTTT. Protein sequence: CASSQGENQPQHF.

This clone was seen a few times. The V and J genes are TRBV9 and TRBJ1-3; 8 positions match TRBD1. The CDR3 spans 14 residues. The V gene end was trimmed by 0 bases and the J gene end by 4 bases; junction bases not matched to a gene: 0. Looked up from germline, CDR1 is SGDLS and CDR2 is YYNGEE. The chain's CDR3 is CASSVGTGGNTIYF. CDR3 DNA: TGTGCCAGCAGCGTAGGGACAGGGGGAAACACCATATATTTT.

The rearrangement joins TRBV28 to TRBJ2-7, with 8 bases identical to TRBD1. The V gene's germline CDR1 is MDHEN and CDR2 SYDVKM. V was pared by 9 bases and J by 6 bases, with 7 bases of the junction left unmatched. CDR3 size: 12 residues. DNA for the CDR3: TGTGCCAGTTCAAGGACAGGGCCCGAGCAGTACTTC. Translated: CASSRTGPEQYF.

This rearrangement joins TRBV29-1 to TRBJ1-4, with D possibly TRBD1 on 5 matching bases. Germline V lookup: CDR1 SQVTM, CDR2 ANQGSEA. Trimming stripped 6 bases from V and 3 bases from J, with 11 bases between. The CDR3 has 13 residues. The CDR3 bases are TGCAGCGTGGGTGGGGGTTCTAATGAAAAACTGTTTTTT. Translation gives CSVGGGSNEKLFF.

This rearrangement joins TRBV18 to TRBJ2-7, with 8 nucleotides matching TRBD2. The CDR3 is made up of 16 amino acids. V lost 1 base to trimming and J lost 4 bases; unmatched junction nucleotides: 9. The germline CDR1 and CDR2 sequences are KGHSH and LQKENI. The CDR3 loop is CASSPQNPGGPYEQYF. In DNA, the CDR3 is TGTGCCAGCTCACCACAGAATCCGGGAGGGCCGTACGAGCAGTACTTC.

This clone was picked up a small number of times. The chain combines TRBV7-9 with TRBJ2-1, with 8 bases that match TRBD2. Germline V CDR1 and CDR2: SEHNR, FQNEAQ (reference sequence). Losses at the gene ends were 9 bases for V and 9 bases for J; bases not matched to a gene: 13. This CDR3 region has 14 residues. CDR3 in amino acids: CASSTGSGIIEQFF. CDR3 nucleotide sequence: TGTGCCAGTTCGACGGGTAGCGGGATTATTGAGCAGTTCTTC.

The chain links TRBV18 to TRBJ2-1; D is unclear. CDR1 and CDR2 (germline): KGHSH, LQKENI. This CDR3 spans 11 amino acids. The germline V and J ends were trimmed by 6 bases and 2 bases, with 2 bases remaining between them. The CDR3 is CASSPYNEQFF. Here the CDR3 DNA reads TGTGCCAGCTCGCCCTACAATGAGCAGTTCTTC.

Turning to this clone: One end of the junction varies from germline; a read error may be responsible. The chain uses TRBV27 and TRBJ2-2; D may be TRBD1 (7 bases). The CDR3 loop spans 15 amino acids. CDR1 MNHEY and CDR2 SMNVEV come from the germline V gene (reference sequence). CDR3 residues: CASSLSGGMTGELFF. In DNA, the CDR3 is TGTGCCAGCAGTCTATCAGGGGGGATGACCGGGGAGCTGTTTTTT.

V gene TRBV23-1 combines with J gene TRBJ1-5; D is ambiguous. TRBV23-1 belongs to the ORF category, with a function that is uncertain. V was cut by 0 bases and J by 6 bases, with 12 bases left in between. CDR3 length: 15 residues. The CDR3 bases are TGCGCCAGCAGTCAATCGGCGGCCGCTGCTCAGCCCCAGCATTTT. This encodes CASSQSAAAAQPQHF.

This clone came up a few times. J is TRBJ2-1 and V is TRBV7-9; D gene unclear. This CDR3 is built from 14 residues. Germline assignment: CDR1 SEHNR and CDR2 FQNEAQ (reference sequence). V was trimmed by 1 base and J by 0 bases, leaving 4 bases between them. The CDR3 DNA follows: TGTGCCAGCAGCTTAGTAAGCTCCTACAATGAGCAGTTCTTC. This encodes CASSLVSSYNEQFF.

In its sample, this clone was seen a few times. The CDR3 is CASSSYHETFYEQYF. The CDR3 DNA sequence: TGCGCCAGCAGCTCTTACCATGAGACCTTCTACGAGCAGTACTTC. The V and J genes are TRBV5-1 and TRBJ2-7; D is ambiguous. CDR3 length: 15 residues. V gave up 3 bases and J gave up 3 bases, with 16 bases separating them. Germline V CDR1 and CDR2: SGHRS, YFSETQ. Full variable domain (rest looked up from reference TRBV5-1 and TRBJ2-7): KAGVTQTPRYLIKTRGQQVTLSCSPISGHRSVSWYQQTPGQGLQFLFEYFSETQRNKGNFPGRFSGRQFSNSRSEMNVSTLELGDSALYLCASSSYHETFYEQYFGPGTRLTVT.

The genes are TRBV19 and TRBJ1-1; no clear D. V lost 1 base to trimming and J lost 5 bases, with 11 bases between them. The V gene's germline CDR1 is LNHDA and CDR2 SQIVND (reference sequence). CDR3 length: 14 residues. CDR3 residues: CASSIGGTGTEAFF. Here the CDR3 DNA reads TGTGCCAGTAGTATAGGAGGAACGGGGACTGAAGCTTTCTTT.

The table lists this clone with a few counts. The chain combines TRBV18 with TRBJ1-5, with D maybe TRBD1 (6 bases). CDR1 KGHSH and CDR2 LQKENI come from the germline V gene. The CDR3 length is 14 residues. V gave up 2 bases and J gave up 9 bases, with 14 bases separating them. In DNA, the CDR3 is TGTGCCAGCTCACCAGGGCAGGGGTGGCGGCCCCAGCATTTT. Encoded protein: CASSPGQGWRPQHF.

The chain combines TRBV4-2 with TRBJ2-2; 14 bases map to TRBD2. The CDR3 extends over 16 amino acids. Trimming at V came to 0 bases and at J to 10 bases, leaving 4 bases not matched to a gene. CDR1 and CDR2 from the germline V gene are LGHNA and YNFKEQ. The CDR3 nucleotides read TGTGCCAGCAGCCAAGAGGGGACTAGCGGGGGACCGGAGCTGTTTTTT. Translating it yields CASSQEGTSGGPELFF.

The V gene is TRBV15, the J gene TRBJ2-7; 10 nucleotides agree with TRBD1. The CDR3 contains 16 residues. Trimming cost V 0 bases and J 5 bases; bases outside gene matches: 7. In germline, CDR1 is LNHNV, CDR2 YYDKDF (reference sequence). The CDR3 loop reads CATSREGTGVSHEQYF. CDR3 nucleotides: TGTGCCACCAGCAGAGAGGGGACAGGGGTTTCCCACGAGCAGTACTTC.

CDR3 DNA: TGTGCCAGCAGTTACGGGTCAGACGCTAACTATGGCTACACCTTC. Translating it yields CASSYGSDANYGYTF. V is TRBV6-5 and J is TRBJ1-2, with D hard to call. The CDR3 contains 15 residues. The V gene lost 2 bases and the J gene lost 0 bases, with 10 bases spanning the gap. The germline V gene has CDR1 MNHEY and CDR2 SVGAGI.